Below are 5 T cell receptor beta chains sequenced from a single sample in a study of blood T cell repertoires in COVID-19. Measured with immunoSEQ multiplex PCR; TCRdb has only the in-frame clones, and not every one. Of some 260,000 clones detected, roughly 77% appear once; the ten largest clones hold about 3.5%. The specimen sequenced was peripheral blood. The receptors derive from an elderly woman with acute or convalescent COVID-19.

The chain employs TRBV18 and TRBJ1-2, with 8 bases identical to TRBD1. The V and J ends lost 0 bases and 4 bases, in that order; junction bases with no gene match: 4. Per germline, CDR1 KGHSH and CDR2 LQKENI. The CDR3 runs to 15 residues. The CDR3 sequence: CASSPPQGAFYGYTF. Here the CDR3 DNA reads TGTGCCAGCTCACCACCCCAGGGGGCTTTCTATGGCTACACCTTC. The entire variable domain, with the rest obtained from reference TRBV18 and TRBJ1-2, is as follows: NAGVMQNPRHLVRRRGQEARLRCSPMKGHSHVYWYRQLPEEGLKFMVYLQKENIIDESGMPKERFSAEFPKEGPSILRIQQVVRGDSAAYFCASSPPQGAFYGYTFGSGTRLTVV.

The chain joins TRBV6-5 to TRBJ1-1, with D maybe TRBD1 (5 bases). Germline CDR1 reads MNHEY; CDR2 reads SVGAGI. Trimming left V 8 bases short and J 1 base short, with 14 bases between. This CDR3 is 14 amino acids long. The CDR3 bases are TGTGCCAGCGACCGGGGGGGGTGGAACACTGAAGCTTTCTTT. It yields the protein CASDRGGWNTEAFF.

This chain uses TRBV19 with TRBJ2-7; a weak D match, TRBD2 (5 bases). V was trimmed by 5 bases and J by 7 bases, leaving 12 bases between them. CDR3 length: 12 amino acids. The germline V gene encodes CDR1 LNHDA and CDR2 SQIVND (reference sequence). This chain's CDR3 is CASSPRGGEQYF. DNA for the CDR3: TGTGCCAGTAGTCCCCGTGGAGGAGAGCAGTACTTC.

The V and J genes are TRBV20-1 and TRBJ1-1; 12 bases agree with TRBD1. V was pared by 3 bases and J by 4 bases, with 9 bases of the junction left unmatched. The germline V gene encodes CDR1 DFQATT and CDR2 SNEGSKA (reference sequence). The CDR3 has 16 residues. The DNA for the CDR3 is TGCAGTGCTAGTCAGGGGACAGGGGGCGTCGGCACTGAAGCTTTCTTT. This translates into CSASQGTGGVGTEAFF.

CDR3 nucleotides: TGTGCCAGCAGCGAAACAGGGGGCCGCCCGTTCGATGAGCAGTTCTTC. As protein: CASSETGGRPFDEQFF. The chain links TRBV6-1 to TRBJ2-1; 9 bases align to TRBD1. With 6 bases clipped from V and 8 bases from J, the junction kept 14 bases outside the gene matches. The CDR3 loop spans 16 amino acids. Germline CDR1 MNHNS, CDR2 SASEGT.